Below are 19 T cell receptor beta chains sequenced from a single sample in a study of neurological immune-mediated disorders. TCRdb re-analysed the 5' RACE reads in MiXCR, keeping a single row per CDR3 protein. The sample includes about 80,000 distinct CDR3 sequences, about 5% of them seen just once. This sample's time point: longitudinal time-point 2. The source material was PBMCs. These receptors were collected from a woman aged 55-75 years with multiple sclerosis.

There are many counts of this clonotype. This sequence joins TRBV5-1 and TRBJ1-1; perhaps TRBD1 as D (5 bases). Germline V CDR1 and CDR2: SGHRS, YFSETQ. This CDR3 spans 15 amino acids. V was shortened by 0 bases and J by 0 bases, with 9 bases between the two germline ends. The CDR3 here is CASSLVGGMNTEAFF. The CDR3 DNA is TGCGCCAGCAGCTTGGTTGGGGGTATGAACACTGAAGCTTTCTTT.

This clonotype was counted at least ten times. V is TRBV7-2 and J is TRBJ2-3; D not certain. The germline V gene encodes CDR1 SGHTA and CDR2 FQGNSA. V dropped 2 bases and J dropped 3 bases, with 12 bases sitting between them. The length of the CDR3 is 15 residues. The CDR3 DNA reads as TGTGCCAGCAGCTTAAGACTGCCAGGAACAGATACGCAGTATTTT. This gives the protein CASSLRLPGTDTQYF.

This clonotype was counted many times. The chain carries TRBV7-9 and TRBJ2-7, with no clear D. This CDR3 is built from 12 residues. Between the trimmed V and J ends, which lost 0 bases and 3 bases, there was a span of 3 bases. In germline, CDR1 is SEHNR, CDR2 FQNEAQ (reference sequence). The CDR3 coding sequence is TGTGCCAGCAGCTTAGCACTCTACGAGCAGTACTTC. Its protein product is CASSLALYEQYF.

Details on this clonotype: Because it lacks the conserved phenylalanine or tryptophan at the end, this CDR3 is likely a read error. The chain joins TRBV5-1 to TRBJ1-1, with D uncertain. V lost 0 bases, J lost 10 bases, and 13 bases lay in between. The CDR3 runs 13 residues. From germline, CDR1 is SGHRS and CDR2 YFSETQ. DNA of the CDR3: TGCGCCAGCAGCTTGGATTCAAGGGTAGGAGCTTTCCTT. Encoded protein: CASSLDSRVGAFL.

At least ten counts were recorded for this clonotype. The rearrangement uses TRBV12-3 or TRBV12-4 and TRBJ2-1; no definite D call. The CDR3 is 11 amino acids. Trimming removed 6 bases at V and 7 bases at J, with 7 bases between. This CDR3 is CASSIWNEQFF. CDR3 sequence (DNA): TGTGCCAGCAGCATTTGGAATGAGCAGTTCTTC.

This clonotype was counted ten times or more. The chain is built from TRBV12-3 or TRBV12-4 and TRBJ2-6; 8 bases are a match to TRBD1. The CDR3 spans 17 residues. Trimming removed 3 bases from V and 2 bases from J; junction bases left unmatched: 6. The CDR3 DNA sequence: TGTGCCAGCAGTTTCCCAGGACAGGGCACTGGGGCCAACGTCCTGACTTTC. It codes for CASSFPGQGTGANVLTF.

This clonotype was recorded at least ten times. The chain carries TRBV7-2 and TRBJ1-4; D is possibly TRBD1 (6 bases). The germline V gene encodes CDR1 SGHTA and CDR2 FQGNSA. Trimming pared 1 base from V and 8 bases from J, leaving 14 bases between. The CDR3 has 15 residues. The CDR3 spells CASSLVARGGEKLFF. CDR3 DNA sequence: TGTGCCAGCAGCTTAGTGGCCAGGGGTGGGGAAAAACTGTTTTTT.

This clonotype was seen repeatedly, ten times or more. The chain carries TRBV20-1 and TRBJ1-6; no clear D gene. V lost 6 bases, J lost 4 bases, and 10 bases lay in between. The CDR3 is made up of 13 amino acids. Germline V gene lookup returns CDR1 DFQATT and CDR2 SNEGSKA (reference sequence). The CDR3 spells CSARTDYNSPLHF. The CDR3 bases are TGCAGTGCAAGAACGGATTATAATTCACCCCTCCACTTT.

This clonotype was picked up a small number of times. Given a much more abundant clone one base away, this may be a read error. CDR3 DNA sequence: TGTGCCAGCAGCCGGCCTCCTTGCGCAGATACGCAGTATTTT. This sequence encodes CASSRPPCADTQYF. The J gene is TRBJ2-3, the V gene TRBV5-6; D not resolved. The CDR3 spans 14 residues. V lost 4 bases and J lost 4, with 13 bases in between. Germline V gene sequence: CDR1 SGHDT, CDR2 YYEEEE. Full variable domain (remainder filled in from reference TRBV5-6 and TRBJ2-3): DAGVTQSPTHLIKTRGQQVTLRCSPKSGHDTVSWYQQALGQGPQFIFQYYEEEERQRGNFPDRFSGHQFPNYSSELNVNALLLGDSALYLCASSRPPCADTQYFGPGTRLTVL.

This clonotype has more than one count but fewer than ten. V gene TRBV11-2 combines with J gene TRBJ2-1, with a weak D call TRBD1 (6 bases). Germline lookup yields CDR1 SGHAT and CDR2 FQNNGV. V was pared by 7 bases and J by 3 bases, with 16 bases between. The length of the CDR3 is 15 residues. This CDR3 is CASTSPTGLYNEQFF. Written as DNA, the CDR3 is TGTGCCAGCACCTCTCCGACAGGCCTCTACAATGAGCAGTTCTTC. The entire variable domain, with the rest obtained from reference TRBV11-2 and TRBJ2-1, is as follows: EAGVAQSPRYKIIEKRQSVAFWCNPISGHATLYWYQQILGQGPKLLIQFQNNGVVDDSQLPKDRFSAERLKGVDSTLKIQPAKLEDSAVYLCASTSPTGLYNEQFFGPGTRLTVL.

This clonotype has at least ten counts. Here the CDR3 reads CASSDGFRDTQYF. The CDR3 DNA follows: TGCGCCAGCAGCGATGGATTCAGGGATACGCAGTATTTT. The genes are TRBV5-1 and TRBJ2-3, with D unclear. Between the trimmed V and J ends, which lost 4 bases and 6 bases, there was a span of 12 bases. The CDR3 covers 13 residues. CDR1 and CDR2 (germline): SGHRS, YFSETQ.

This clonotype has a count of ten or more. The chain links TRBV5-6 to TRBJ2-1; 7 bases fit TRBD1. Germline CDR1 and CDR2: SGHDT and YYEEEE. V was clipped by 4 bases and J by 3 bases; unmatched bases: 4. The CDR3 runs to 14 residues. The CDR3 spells CASSPGQFYNEQFF. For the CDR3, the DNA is TGTGCCAGCAGCCCGGGACAGTTCTACAATGAGCAGTTCTTC.

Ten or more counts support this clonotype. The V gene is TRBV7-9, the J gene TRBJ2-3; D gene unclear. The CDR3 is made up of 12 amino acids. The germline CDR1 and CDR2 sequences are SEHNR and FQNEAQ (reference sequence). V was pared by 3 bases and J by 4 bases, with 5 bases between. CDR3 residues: CASSLVSDTQYF. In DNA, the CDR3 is TGTGCCAGCAGCTTGGTATCAGATACGCAGTATTTT.

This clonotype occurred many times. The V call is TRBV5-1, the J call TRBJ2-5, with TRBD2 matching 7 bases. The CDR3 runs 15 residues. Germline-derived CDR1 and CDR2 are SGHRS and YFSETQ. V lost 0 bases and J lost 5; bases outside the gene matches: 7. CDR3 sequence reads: CASSLAASGAETQYF. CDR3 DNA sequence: TGCGCCAGCAGCTTGGCGGCGAGCGGGGCGGAGACCCAGTACTTC. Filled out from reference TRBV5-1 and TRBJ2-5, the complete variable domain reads KAGVTQTPRYLIKTRGQQVTLSCSPISGHRSVSWYQQTPGQGLQFLFEYFSETQRNKGNFPGRFSGRQFSNSRSEMNVSTLELGDSALYLCASSLAASGAETQYFGPGTRLLVL.

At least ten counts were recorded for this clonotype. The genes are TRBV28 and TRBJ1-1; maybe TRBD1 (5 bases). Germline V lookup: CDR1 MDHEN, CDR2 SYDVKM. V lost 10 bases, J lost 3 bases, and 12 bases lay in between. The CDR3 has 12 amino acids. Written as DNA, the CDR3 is TGTGCCACTTCCGACAGACACACTGAAGCTTTCTTT. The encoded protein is CATSDRHTEAFF. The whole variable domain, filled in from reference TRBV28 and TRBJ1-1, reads DVKVTQSSRYLVKRTGEKVFLECVQDMDHENMFWYRQDPGLGLRLIYFSYDVKMKEKGDIPEGYSVSREKKERFSLILESASTNQTSMYLCATSDRHTEAFFGQGTRLTVV.

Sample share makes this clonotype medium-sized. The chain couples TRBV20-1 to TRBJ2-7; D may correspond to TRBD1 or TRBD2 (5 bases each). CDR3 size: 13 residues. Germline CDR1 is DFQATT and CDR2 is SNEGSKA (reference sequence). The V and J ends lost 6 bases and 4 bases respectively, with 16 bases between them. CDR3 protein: CSADPGRLYEQYF. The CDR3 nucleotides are TGCAGTGCCGACCCGGGACGGCTATACGAGCAGTACTTC.

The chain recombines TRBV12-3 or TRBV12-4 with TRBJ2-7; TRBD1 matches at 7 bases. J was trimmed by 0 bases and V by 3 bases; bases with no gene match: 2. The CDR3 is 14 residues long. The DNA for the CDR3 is TGTGCCAGCAGTTTGACAGGGTACTCCTACGAGCAGTACTTC. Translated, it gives CASSLTGYSYEQYF.

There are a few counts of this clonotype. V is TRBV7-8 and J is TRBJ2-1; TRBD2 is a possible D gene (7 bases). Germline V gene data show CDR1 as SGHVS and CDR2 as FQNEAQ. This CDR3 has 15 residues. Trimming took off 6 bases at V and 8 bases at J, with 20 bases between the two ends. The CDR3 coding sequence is TGTGCCAGCAGAAGCTTGGGGGGGGGCTTTCATGAGCAGTTCTTC. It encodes CASRSLGGGFHEQFF.

CDR3 nucleotide sequence: TGCGCCAGCAGCTGGCCCTCAGCGGGGGGCTTCTCCCAAGAGACCCAGTACTTC. Protein sequence: CASSWPSAGGFSQETQYF. This chain connects TRBV5-1 to TRBJ2-5; 9 bases agree with TRBD2. V shed 3 bases, J shed 1 base, and the junction held 13 bases outside the gene matches. Germline values: CDR1 SGHRS, CDR2 YFSETQ. The CDR3 covers 18 residues.